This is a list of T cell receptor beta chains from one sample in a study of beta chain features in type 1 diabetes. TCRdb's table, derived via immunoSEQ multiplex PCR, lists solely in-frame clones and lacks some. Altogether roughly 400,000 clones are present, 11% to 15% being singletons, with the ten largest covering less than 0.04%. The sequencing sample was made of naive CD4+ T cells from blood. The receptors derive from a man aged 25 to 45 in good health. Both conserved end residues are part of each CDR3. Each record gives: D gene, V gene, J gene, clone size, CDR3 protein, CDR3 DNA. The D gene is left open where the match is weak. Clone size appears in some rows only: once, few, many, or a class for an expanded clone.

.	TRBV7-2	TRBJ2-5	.	CASSLDGAQETQYF	TGTGCCAGCAGCTTAGACGGAGCTCAAGAGACCCAGTACTTC
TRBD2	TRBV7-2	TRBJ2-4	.	CASSLGLADKNIQYF	TGTGCCAGCAGCCTGGGACTAGCGGACAAAAACATTCAGTACTTC
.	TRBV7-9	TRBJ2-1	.	CASSLTGEDNEQFF	TGTGCCAGCAGCTTAACCGGGGAAGACAATGAGCAGTTCTTC
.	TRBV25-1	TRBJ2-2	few	CAREGTANTGELFF	TGTGCCAGGGAGGGGACAGCTAACACCGGGGAGCTGTTTTTT
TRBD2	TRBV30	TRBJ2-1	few	CAWSGYSGTSGTGRAYNEQFF	TGTGCCTGGAGTGGGTACAGTGGGACTAGCGGGACGGGTAGGGCGTACAATGAGCAGTTCTTC
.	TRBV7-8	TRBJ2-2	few	CASSLVGSLDTGELFF	TGTGCCAGCAGCTTAGTAGGGAGTTTAGACACCGGGGAGCTGTTTTTT
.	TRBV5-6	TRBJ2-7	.	CASSLRGTGSEQYF	TGTGCCAGCAGCTTACGGGGCACGGGAAGCGAGCAGTACTTC
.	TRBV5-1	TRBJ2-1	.	CASSLVDRGYNEQFF	TGCGCCAGCAGTCTGGTCGACAGAGGCTACAATGAGCAGTTCTTC
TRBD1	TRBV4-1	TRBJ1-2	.	CASSHRQGMRDGYTF	TGCGCCAGCAGCCACCGACAGGGTATGCGGGATGGCTACACCTTC
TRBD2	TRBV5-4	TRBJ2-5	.	CASRPGLAGQETQYF	TGTGCCAGCAGACCAGGACTAGCGGGGCAAGAGACCCAGTACTTC
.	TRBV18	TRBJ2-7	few	CASSSGTTYEQYF	TGTGCCAGCTCAAGCGGGACAACCTACGAGCAGTACTTC
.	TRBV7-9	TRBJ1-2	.	CASSLVPAAGGYTF	TGTGCCAGCAGCTTAGTTCCGGCTGCAGGTGGCTACACCTTC
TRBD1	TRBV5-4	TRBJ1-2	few	CASSFADRGRRKGYTF	TGTGCCAGCAGCTTTGCGGACAGGGGGCGTCGAAAAGGCTACACCTTC